This T cell receptor (beta chain) was recovered during a study of shared clonotypes between healthy human individuals. Findings of the study overall: Larger estimated richness was generally seen in naive subsets than in memory subsets. Non-shared clonotypes had lower generation probabilities than those shared by all four donors.

Some clones are missing from TCRdb's copy, which holds only in-frame ones; the method was immunoSEQ multiplex PCR. Among 2 million to 2.5 million clones, under 97% were seen once, and the ten largest hold more than 0.1%. CD4+ cell separation produced CD45RA+ naive and CD45RA-negative memory subsets. This CDR3 region has 14 residues. The germline gives CDR1 MNHEY, CDR2 SMNVEV (reference sequence). V lost 2 bases and J lost 2; bases outside the gene matches: 0. On this clone itself: Antigen specificity is unknown.

The rearrangement links TRBV27 to TRBJ1-3; 7 nucleotides align to TRBD1. The sample consisted of naive CD4+ T cells sorted from blood. This sample's subset: CD45RA+ positively selected. This TCR derives from a man aged 18 to 35 in good health. The chain's CDR3 is CASSLGTAGNTIYF. CDR3 coding DNA: TGTGCCAGCAGTTTAGGGACAGCTGGAAACACCATATATTTT.